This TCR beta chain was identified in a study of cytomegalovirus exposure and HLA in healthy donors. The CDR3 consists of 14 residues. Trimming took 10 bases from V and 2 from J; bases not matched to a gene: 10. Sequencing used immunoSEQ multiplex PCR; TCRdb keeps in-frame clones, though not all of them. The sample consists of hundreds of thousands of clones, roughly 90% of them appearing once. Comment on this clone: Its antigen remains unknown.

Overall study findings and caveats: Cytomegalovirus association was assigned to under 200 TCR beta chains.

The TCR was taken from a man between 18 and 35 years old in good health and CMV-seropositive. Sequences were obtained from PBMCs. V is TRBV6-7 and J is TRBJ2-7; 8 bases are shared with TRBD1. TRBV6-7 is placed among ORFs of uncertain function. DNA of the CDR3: TGTGCCATTCCTAACAGGGGGGCGGCCTACGAGCAGTACTTC. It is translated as CAIPNRGAAYEQYF.